Reported below is one T cell receptor (beta chain). The antigen remains unidentified. The germline V gene encodes CDR1 LNHDA and CDR2 SQIVND (reference sequence). CDR3 length equals 16 residues. The V gene lost 4 bases and the J gene lost 7 bases, with 23 bases spanning the gap. This record belongs to a study of cytomegalovirus exposure and HLA in healthy donors. A multiplex PCR was run with 60 Vbeta primers and 13 Jbeta primers. Generated by immunoSEQ multiplex PCR, the TCRdb table keeps only in-frame clones and is missing some. The sample yields more than 45,000 clones, 70% seen once. Study conclusions and caveats: The study put some 150 TCR beta chains on its list as cytomegalovirus-associated.

The chain carries TRBV19 and TRBJ2-7, with D tentatively TRBD1 (6 bases). The sequence derives from a woman aged 55-69 years in good health and CMV-seropositive. Sequencing was done on a sample of PBMCs. The CDR3 bases are TGTGCCAGTAGTACGACAGGCCCCCTGAGGTGGTGGGAGCAGTACTTC. This encodes CASSTTGPLRWWEQYF.